A single T cell receptor beta chain is shown here with its context. This entry is derived from a study of OX40 agonist ivuxolimab in advanced cancers. Across the whole study: The patients' treatment was ivuxolimab, an agonistic anti-OX40 (CD134) antibody. Partial response was recorded in three patients: one hepatocellular carcinoma and two cutaneous melanoma cases. Head and neck, renal cell, melanoma or hepatocellular carcinoma were the cancers that dose-escalation patients had.

The CDR3 runs 14 residues. Unmatched junction bases numbered 4, after V lost 6 bases and J lost 4 bases. Germline lookup yields CDR1 MNHEY and CDR2 SVGAGI. Sequencing used immunoSEQ multiplex PCR; TCRdb keeps in-frame clones, though not all of them. The table records 75,000 to 80,000 clones, more than 75% of them present only once. The sequences come from CD4+ or CD8+ T cells sorted from blood, collected in a trial of the OX40 agonist ivuxolimab. The TCR comes from an adult with an advanced solid tumor such as melanoma, head and neck, liver or kidney cancer. The chain couples TRBV6-5 to TRBJ1-4; 8 positions match TRBD1. Here the CDR3 reads CASSRTGNNEKLFF. The CDR3 region has the DNA TGTGCCAGCAGCCGGACAGGGAATAATGAAAAACTGTTTTTT.